These T cell receptor beta chains were read from a single sample in a study of T cells in Graves' hyperthyroidism and ophthalmopathy. A single record per CDR3 protein comes from TCRdb applying MiXCR to the multiplex PCR reads. Of roughly 380,000 distinct CDR3 sequences in the sample, roughly 20% were seen once. Specimen: blood. Receptors were obtained from a middle-aged woman with Graves' ophthalmopathy. Each CDR3 is given with its conserved first and last residue. D genes are given only for firm matches. Clone size is not always given. Where it is, it says once, few, many or a class for expanded clones.

>NA|NA|TRBJ2-7|TRBV27
TGTGCCAGCAGCCCCCTGCAGCCCTACGAGCAGTACTTC
CASSPLQPYEQYF
>NA|many|TRBJ1-1|TRBV4-1
TGCGCCAGCAGCCAAGGATGGAACACTGAAGCTTTCTTT
CASSQGWNTEAFF
>NA|NA|TRBJ1-2|TRBV29-1
TGCAGCGTTGAAGAGACAGTCTATGGCTACACCTTC
CSVEETVYGYTF
>NA|many|TRBJ1-2|TRBV6-2/TRBV6-3
TGTGCCAGCAGCCCACCCGGGACGGAGATGACGTATGGCTACACCTTC
CASSPPGTEMTYGYTF
>TRBD1|many|TRBJ2-6|TRBV6-5
TGTGCCAGCAGCCAGGGGGTCGGCTCTGGGGCCAACGTCCTGACTTTC
CASSQGVGSGANVLTF
>TRBD1|many|TRBJ2-2|TRBV7-8
TGTGCCAGCAGCTCTGGACAGGGGGCGACCGGGGAGCTGTTTTTT
CASSSGQGATGELFF
>NA|few|TRBJ1-2|TRBV19
TGTGCCAGTAGTGCCGTTTCTGGCTACACCTTC
CASSAVSGYTF
>NA|many|TRBJ1-5|TRBV27
TGTGCCAGCAGCCCCAGTCGGTATAGCAATCAGCCCCAGCATTTT
CASSPSRYSNQPQHF
>TRBD2|many|TRBJ2-7|TRBV27
TGTGCCAGCGCTCGGGGACTAGCGGGGGGGGAGCAGTACTTC
CASARGLAGGEQYF
>NA|many|TRBJ2-7|TRBV11-2
TGTGCCAGCAGCTTAGTTTCGGGGAGCTCCTACGAGCAGTACTTC
CASSLVSGSSYEQYF
>NA|many|TRBJ1-3|TRBV28
TGTGCCAGTGCTCCGGGACTGAGCTCTGGAAACACCATATATTTT
CASAPGLSSGNTIYF
>TRBD1|many|TRBJ2-5|TRBV2
TGTGCCAGCAGCTACGGACAGGTTCCAGAGACCCAGTACTTC
CASSYGQVPETQYF
>NA|many|TRBJ2-2|TRBV19
TGTGCCAGTAGTATGACAGTGAACACCGGGGAGCTGTTTTTT
CASSMTVNTGELFF
>NA|many|TRBJ2-3|TRBV2
TGTGCCAGCAGTGGCTCAGGGTCGACGACAGATACGCAGTATTTT
CASSGSGSTTDTQYF
>TRBD2|NA|TRBJ2-1|TRBV6-1
TGTGCCAGCACCGGACTAGCGGCCTCCTACAATGAGCAGTTCTTC
CASTGLAASYNEQFF
>NA|many|TRBJ2-7|TRBV4-1
TGCGCCAGCAGCCAAGGGAGGGACACCTACGAGCAGTACTTC
CASSQGRDTYEQYF
>NA|few|TRBJ1-5|TRBV6-1
TGTGCCAGCAGTAAATCGGGGGGCAATCAGCCCCAGCATTTT
CASSKSGGNQPQHF
>TRBD1|many|TRBJ1-1|TRBV11-2
TGTGCCAGCAGCCCCTGGACAGGGGGGTTTGGTGAAGCTTTCTTT
CASSPWTGGFGEAFF
>NA|many|TRBJ2-7|TRBV7-9
TGTGCCAGCAGCTTCGAGCGGGCGCCCTACGAGCAGTACTTC
CASSFERAPYEQYF
>NA|many|TRBJ2-2|TRBV7-2
TGTGCCAGCAGCCTCACTCGTTTGGCCACCGGGGAGCTGTTTTTT
CASSLTRLATGELFF
>NA|many|TRBJ1-5|TRBV6-5
TGTGCCAGCAGTTACTCGGGCGTATACGAAGGACATCAGCCCCAGCATTTT
CASSYSGVYEGHQPQHF
>TRBD2|few|TRBJ2-2|TRBV7-3
TGTGCCAGCAGCTCCTCGATAGCGGGCGGGGAGCTGTTTTTT
CASSSSIAGGELFF
>NA|many|TRBJ2-7|TRBV7-2
TGTGCCAGCAGCTTAGTCGGGGGAGGATACGAGCAGTACTTC
CASSLVGGGYEQYF
>TRBD1|many|TRBJ1-5|TRBV20-1
TGCAGTGCTAGAGATGGGGACAGGGGTTCTTACCAGCCCCAGCATTTT
CSARDGDRGSYQPQHF
>TRBD1|many|TRBJ1-2|TRBV12-3/TRBV12-4
TGTGCCAGCAGCCTTAGGGGACAGGAGGTCGGGCGCGGCTACACCTTC
CASSLRGQEVGRGYTF
>TRBD2|many|TRBJ2-5|TRBV10-3
TGTGCCATCAGCCTAGGCTGGGACTTTAGCGGGAGCGGCCGAGAGACCCAGTACTTC
CAISLGWDFSGSGRETQYF
>TRBD2|many|TRBJ2-1|TRBV20-1
TGCAGTGCCCAAACTAGCGGGGGCCCCTCCCCTGGGCAGTTCTTC
CSAQTSGGPSPGQFF
>NA|once|TRBJ1-1|TRBV7-9
TGTGCCAGCAGCCCTGAGGGGGAGACTGAAGCTTTCTTT
CASSPEGETEAFF
>NA|many|TRBJ1-1|TRBV6-2/TRBV6-3
TGTGCCAGCAGAAATGGGGGAGGCACTGAAGCTTTCTTT
CASRNGGGTEAFF
>TRBD2|many|TRBJ2-7|TRBV20-1
TGCAGTGCCATTCCTAGCGGGACCTCCTACGAGCAGTACTTC
CSAIPSGTSYEQYF
>TRBD1|NA|TRBJ2-7|TRBV7-2
TGTGCCAGCAGCCCTGACAGGGGGCGCAGATACGAGCAGTACTTC
CASSPDRGRRYEQYF
>TRBD1|many|TRBJ1-1|TRBV5-4
TGTGCCAGCAGCCACCGGACAGGGGGAACTGAAGCTTTCTTT
CASSHRTGGTEAFF
>NA|many|TRBJ1-2|TRBV11-1
TGTGCCAGCAGCTTAGAGGCCCGGGAGGGCTATGGCTACACCTTC
CASSLEAREGYGYTF
>NA|many|TRBJ1-3|TRBV28
TGTGCCAGCAGTTTTATATCCGTCTCTGGAAACACCATATATTTT
CASSFISVSGNTIYF
>NA|many|TRBJ1-1|TRBV11-3
TGTGCCAGCAGCTTAAGCTCCGGGACGGGGAACACTGAAGCTTTCTTT
CASSLSSGTGNTEAFF
>NA|NA|TRBJ1-2|TRBV25-1
TGTGCCAGCAGTGAATTCAACCCGCTCTATGGCTACACCTTC
CASSEFNPLYGYTF
>NA|NA|TRBJ1-2|TRBV6-2/TRBV6-3
TGTGCCAGCAGTGACGGGACCCTCGGGGTTTATGGCTACACCTTC
CASSDGTLGVYGYTF
>TRBD1|NA|TRBJ1-5|TRBV18
TGTGCCAGCTCCCGGGACAGGGAAAACTATAGCAATCAGCCCCAGCATTTT
CASSRDRENYSNQPQHF
>NA|many|TRBJ2-7|TRBV3-1
TGTGCCAGCAGCCCGACCCGGACAGCAAACGAGCAGTACTTC
CASSPTRTANEQYF
>NA|many|TRBJ1-1|TRBV11-3
TGTGCCAGCAGCTCCAGGGGAGCGGGCACTGAAGCTTTCTTT
CASSSRGAGTEAFF
>NA|NA|TRBJ2-5|TRBV7-9
TGTGCCAGCAGCCACACCCAAGAGACCCAGTACTTC
CASSHTQETQYF
>NA|NA|TRBJ2-5|TRBV19
TGTGCCAGTAGCCACGTCTACCCCGGGCGGGCACAAGAGACCCAGTACTTC
CASSHVYPGRAQETQYF
>NA|many|TRBJ1-1|TRBV24-1
TGTGCCACCAGTGACCACCTCCTAGGACGGCGGACTGAAGCTTTCTTT
CATSDHLLGRRTEAFF
>TRBD2|NA|TRBJ2-7|TRBV28
TGTGCCAGCAGATGGACTAGCGGGACCCCCTACGAGCAGTACTTC
CASRWTSGTPYEQYF
>TRBD1|NA|TRBJ2-7|TRBV7-2
TGTGCCAGCAGCTTACGAAGGGGGCTCTACGAGCAGTACTTC
CASSLRRGLYEQYF
>TRBD2|many|TRBJ2-7|TRBV6-2/TRBV6-3
TGTGCCAGCAGTTATACTAGCGGGACCGATTACGAGCAGTACTTC
CASSYTSGTDYEQYF
>NA|few|TRBJ1-5|TRBV18
TGTGCCAGCTCCCCAGCACGGGGGGTCTTAAGCAATCAGCCCCAGCATTTT
CASSPARGVLSNQPQHF
>TRBD1|NA|TRBJ1-5|TRBV7-6
TGTGCCAGCAGCTCCGGGACAGGGGTTAATCAGCCCCAGCATTTT
CASSSGTGVNQPQHF
>NA|NA|TRBJ1-1|TRBV30
TGTGCCTACGACAGGCACACTGAAGCTTTCTTT
CAYDRHTEAFF
>TRBD2|NA|TRBJ2-7|TRBV24-1
TGTGCCACCAGTGAGTCTAGCGGGGCCACCTACGAGCAGTACTTC
CATSESSGATYEQYF
>NA|many|TRBJ2-5|TRBV16
TGTGCCAGCAGCCAATCAGGCCAATCCCAAGAGACCCAGTACTTC
CASSQSGQSQETQYF
>NA|many|TRBJ1-3|TRBV9
TGTGCCAGCAGCGCCCAGAGTGCCTCTGGAAACACCATATATTTT
CASSAQSASGNTIYF
>NA|many|TRBJ2-7|TRBV7-9
TGTGCCAGCAGCTTAGTCTCCGGGAGTATCTACGAGCAGTACTTC
CASSLVSGSIYEQYF
>NA|many|TRBJ2-2|TRBV6-2/TRBV6-3
TGTGCCAGCAGCCCCACTGGGGGGCGGAACACCGGGGAGCTGTTTTTT
CASSPTGGRNTGELFF
>NA|many|TRBJ1-5|TRBV28
TGTGCCAGCAGTGTCGGGACAACCCATAATCAGCCCCAGCATTTT
CASSVGTTHNQPQHF